The 9 T cell receptor beta chains given below trace back to one sample, sequenced in a study of human T cells and chemical hapten exposure. Time point indicated: patch test 2, 6 weeks after DPC sensitization. The treatment: therapeutic diphenylcyclopropenone sensitization with weekly scalp DPC. TCRdb re-derived calls from the RACE reads in MiXCR, one entry per CDR3 protein. Among some 82,000 distinct CDR3 sequences, about 6.6% were seen once, and the ten largest hold 1.3%. The specimen was whole blood, collected in connection with sensitization to the hapten diphenylcyclopropenone (DPC). The receptors come from a woman aged 25 to 45 with alopecia areata. Some clones in this sample may be carry-over from other donors' samples.

The chain recombines TRBV27 with TRBJ2-3; no definite D call. Germline CDR1 MNHEY, CDR2 SMNVEV (reference sequence). V lost 0 bases, J lost 2 bases, and 6 bases lay in between. CDR3 length equals 14 residues. The CDR3 here is CASSLSAPTDTQYF. Written as DNA, the CDR3 is TGTGCCAGCAGTTTATCCGCGCCCACAGATACGCAGTATTTT.

This chain links TRBV20-1 with TRBJ2-3, with 11 bases lining up with TRBD2. Germline lookup yields CDR1 DFQATT and CDR2 SNEGSKA (reference sequence). The CDR3 runs 14 residues. Trimming cost V 4 bases and J 8 bases; bases outside gene matches: 8. CDR3 in amino acids: CSAILSGGAGTQYF. The CDR3 DNA reads as TGCAGTGCTATCCTTAGCGGGGGGGCCGGTACGCAGTATTTT.

V and J are TRBV5-1 and TRBJ1-1; weak D call: TRBD1 (5 bases). This CDR3 has 16 residues. Germline V lookup: CDR1 SGHRS, CDR2 YFSETQ. V shed 0 bases and J shed 1 base, with 13 bases lying between them. In DNA, the CDR3 is TGCGCCAGCAGCTTGGCGAAGGGCAGGGCGAACACTGAAGCTTTCTTT. Amino acids: CASSLAKGRANTEAFF.

Many counts were recorded for this clonotype. The chain recombines TRBV9 with TRBJ2-1, with a possible D match to TRBD1 (5 bases). CDR3 length: 15 amino acids. V was clipped by 0 bases and J by 9 bases, with 16 bases between them. Germline assignment: CDR1 SGDLS and CDR2 YYNGEE. CDR3 protein: CASSVVGTGGAEQFF. In DNA, the CDR3 is TGTGCCAGCAGCGTAGTGGGCACAGGCGGAGCTGAGCAGTTCTTC.

The sample holds a few counts of this clonotype. The chain has TRBV10-2 and TRBJ2-3; the match to TRBD2 covers 13 bases. This CDR3 spans 20 amino acids. V shed 3 bases, J shed 4 bases, and the junction held 16 bases outside the gene matches. CDR1 is WSHSY, CDR2 SAAADI, per germline. As DNA, the CDR3 is TGCGCCAGCAGTGAATTCCAACTCTATACAACTAGCGGGGGGGCAGATACGCAGTATTTT. It encodes CASSEFQLYTTSGGADTQYF.

This clonotype came up many times. The chain combines TRBV5-1 with TRBJ2-5; tentative D call: TRBD2 (5 bases). CDR1 and CDR2 from the germline V gene are SGHRS and YFSETQ. Trimming shortened V by 2 bases and J by 3 bases, and 17 bases separated the two germline ends. The CDR3 runs to 16 residues. Written as DNA, the CDR3 is TGCGCCAGCAGCTTACCTAGGGAGCGGTTTGAAGAGACCCAGTACTTC. It encodes CASSLPRERFEETQYF.

The chain is built from TRBV5-6 and TRBJ2-5; possibly TRBD2 for D (5 bases). The V gene lost 0 bases and the J gene lost 0 bases, with 9 bases spanning the gap. CDR1 and CDR2 from the germline V gene are SGHDT and YYEEEE. The CDR3 contains 15 residues. The DNA for the CDR3 is TGTGCCAGCAGCTTGGGACGGGGTCACCAAGAGACCCAGTACTTC. This translates into CASSLGRGHQETQYF.

This clonotype was seen ten or more times. The chain joins TRBV7-9 to TRBJ1-2, with 9 bases matching TRBD1. Looked up from germline, CDR1 is SEHNR and CDR2 is FQNEAQ (reference sequence). The length of the CDR3 is 15 residues. V was clipped by 4 bases and J by 8 bases; unmatched bases: 11. The CDR3 loop is CASSWILQGAKGYTF. As DNA, the CDR3 is TGTGCCAGCAGCTGGATCCTACAGGGGGCGAAGGGCTACACCTTC.

This clonotype was observed at least ten times. The rearrangement joins TRBV5-5 to TRBJ1-1; D gene uncertain. The CDR3 runs to 13 residues. Germline V gene lookup returns CDR1 SGHKS and CDR2 YYEKEE (reference sequence). V was pared by 5 bases and J by 0 bases, with 8 bases between. The CDR3 protein is CASRVDLNTEAFF. The CDR3 bases are TGTGCCAGCAGGGTCGACCTGAACACTGAAGCTTTCTTT.